Described below is a single T cell receptor beta chain sequence and its context. Trimming left V 5 bases short and J 0 bases short, with 14 bases between. The germline gives CDR1 MNHEY, CDR2 SVGEGT. This CDR3 region has 16 residues. Some clones are missing from TCRdb's copy, which holds only in-frame ones; the method was immunoSEQ multiplex PCR. This table has over 120,000 clones, 75% to 90% appearing once. These data come from a study of T cell responses to AZD1222 COVID-19 vaccine. The sample here was peripheral blood, taken on day 0 of AZD1222 vaccination. The chain uses TRBV6-2 or TRBV6-3 and TRBJ2-1; D uncertain. The TCR sequence derives from an adult in good health. The CDR3 nucleotides are TGTGCCAGCAGTAACCCCGGGCCCAGCTCCTACAATGAGCAGTTCTTC. This codes for CASSNPGPSSYNEQFF.